This record concerns one T cell receptor (beta chain) sequence. It has no known antigen specificity. Nothing much larger sits one base from this clone, and base qualities are not available. For this chain, trimming is 5 bases at the V end and 6 bases at the J end, and the number of junction bases without a gene match is 11. Inclusive of the bounding cysteine and phenylalanine, the CDR3 is 16 residues long. The entry retains the CDR3 DNA only, 48 bases that are in frame from base 1. Taken from the germline V gene (reference sequence), the CDR1 and CDR2 loops are MNHNY and SVGAGI. Receptor amplification or capture employed the immunoSEQ multiplex PCR assay. TCRdb re-hosts the immuneACCESS table, in-frame sequences only. Its copies lack some clones; in the studies checked, an unresolved V gene accounts for under half of them, and the cause for the rest is not known. This sample is represented by tens of thousands of clones; about 95% of them were singletons. Together, the top ten hold around 0.4% of the sample.

This record comes from a study of technical replicates of blood from several donors (dated by TCRdb to 2016 to 2017). This chain joins TRBV6-6 to TRBJ2-7, with 12 junctional bases fitting TRBD2. The sequence came from a human donor in good health. The sample comprised T cells isolated from PBMCs. The CDR3 region reads CASSQTSGRILGEQYF. The bases read TGTGCCAGCAGTCAGACTAGCGGGAGAATTTTAGGCGAGCAGTACTTC.